The 20 T cell receptor beta chains below were found in one sample sequenced in a study of T-cell reconstitution after alpha-beta-depleted transplantation in children. TCRbeta library preparation incorporated unique molecular identifiers. TCRdb called the PCR reads again in MiXCR, with one record for every CDR3 protein. The sample lists 350,000 to 400,000 distinct CDR3 sequences, roughly 20% occurring once. The sample consisted of PBMCs from the stem cell graft donor, taken from the stem cell graft. The receptors stem from a human donor who donated a stem cell graft to a child with acute myeloid leukemia.

The chain carries TRBV20-1 and TRBJ1-5; D is undetermined. CDR3 length equals 15 residues. Germline V gives CDR1 DFQATT, CDR2 SNEGSKA (reference sequence). Deletions cut 3 bases from V and 0 bases from J, with 12 bases between. CDR3 loop: CSASSPGDSNQPQHF. The CDR3 region has the DNA TGCAGTGCTAGCTCCCCCGGGGATAGCAATCAGCCCCAGCATTTT.

This clonotype was found many times. The genes are TRBV20-1 and TRBJ2-1, with no clear D. The V gene lost 3 bases and the J gene lost 12 bases, with 3 bases spanning the gap. There are 8 residues in the CDR3. CDR1 is DFQATT, CDR2 SNEGSKA, per germline (reference sequence). CDR3 sequence (DNA): TGCAGTGCTAGTGGGCAGTTCTTC. Translation gives CSASGQFF.

CDR3 DNA sequence: TGCAGTGCTAGTATTTCCGGGGGCAATCAGCCCCAGCATTTT. It is translated as CSASISGGNQPQHF. The chain has TRBV20-1 and TRBJ1-5; D remains unclear. Germline CDR1 DFQATT, CDR2 SNEGSKA (reference sequence). Trimming removed 3 bases from V and 2 bases from J, with 11 bases in between. The CDR3 is made up of 14 amino acids.

This clonotype was found a few times. J is TRBJ1-4 and V is TRBV12-3 or TRBV12-4, with D hard to call. Trimming stripped 3 bases from V and 8 bases from J, with 10 bases between. CDR3 length equals 13 residues. The CDR3 DNA is TGTGCCAGCAGTTTTATCCGGGAGGAAAAACTGTTTTTT. Residues: CASSFIREEKLFF.

This rearrangement joins TRBV11-1 to TRBJ2-1; TRBD2 aligns across 8 bases. The germline gives CDR1 SGHAT, CDR2 FQDESV (reference sequence). Losses at the gene ends were 3 bases for V and 9 bases for J; bases not matched to a gene: 10. The CDR3 runs 15 residues. The CDR3 DNA reads as TGTGCCAGCAGCTTCGGGGGGCTAGCGGGCAGTGAGCAGTTCTTC. Amino acids: CASSFGGLAGSEQFF.

Only a few counts were recorded for this clonotype. The genes are TRBV6-5 and TRBJ2-3; weak D call: TRBD1 (6 bases). The germline gives CDR1 MNHEY, CDR2 SVGAGI. The CDR3 totals 16 residues. Trimming stripped 4 bases from V and 2 bases from J, with 16 bases between. The CDR3 DNA is TGTGCCAGCAGTTCCCGCCGGGACATACTCACAGATACGCAGTATTTT. It encodes CASSSRRDILTDTQYF.

This clonotype has just a few counts. This chain links TRBV4-3 with TRBJ2-3; 8 bases match TRBD2. Germline CDR1 is LGHNA and CDR2 is YSLEER. With V trimmed by 3 bases and J by 2 bases, 4 bases remained unmatched. This CDR3 is 15 amino acids long. Here the CDR3 reads CASSHTSGNTDTQYF. Written as DNA, the CDR3 is TGCGCCAGCAGCCACACTAGCGGTAACACAGATACGCAGTATTTT.

This clonotype was counted between two and nine times. The chain joins TRBV11-2 to TRBJ1-6; 7 positions agree with TRBD1. This CDR3 is built from 15 residues. CDR1 and CDR2 from the germline V gene are SGHAT and FQNNGV. With 4 bases clipped from V and 10 bases from J, the junction kept 10 bases outside the gene matches. CDR3 DNA: TGTGCCAGCAGCTACAGACAGGGAGGTGGCTCACCCCTCCACTTT. Translated: CASSYRQGGGSPLHF. Full variable domain (remainder filled in from reference TRBV11-2 and TRBJ1-6): EAGVAQSPRYKIIEKRQSVAFWCNPISGHATLYWYQQILGQGPKLLIQFQNNGVVDDSQLPKDRFSAERLKGVDSTLKIQPAKLEDSAVYLCASSYRQGGGSPLHFGNGTRLTVT.

The rearrangement links TRBV15 to TRBJ2-1; the match to TRBD1 covers 8 bases. The CDR3 loop spans 15 amino acids. V lost 0 bases, J lost 11 bases, and 9 bases stayed unmatched. Germline CDR1 and CDR2: LNHNV and YYDKDF (reference sequence). CDR3 nucleotides: TGTGCCACCAGCAGAGATCTCGCCGGACAGGGAAAGCAGTTCTTC. This codes for CATSRDLAGQGKQFF.

The chain joins TRBV10-3 to TRBJ2-7, with D unresolved. With 3 bases removed from V and 3 bases from J, the gap between germline ends came to 9 bases. Germline values: CDR1 ENHRY, CDR2 SYGVKD. The CDR3 is 13 amino acids. The CDR3 coding sequence is TGTGCCATCAGTGATAACGCCGACTACGAGCAGTACTTC. This sequence encodes CAISDNADYEQYF.

The chain combines TRBV15 with TRBJ1-5, with 7 bases matching TRBD1. Germline CDR1 is LNHNV and CDR2 is YYDKDF (reference sequence). The CDR3 has 14 amino acids. V lost 7 bases to trimming and J lost 4 bases; unmatched junction nucleotides: 7. CDR3 amino acids: CATKPGQLNQPQHF. The CDR3 DNA sequence: TGTGCCACCAAACCGGGACAGCTAAATCAGCCCCAGCATTTT.

This clonotype was found a few times. The chain combines TRBV7-9 with TRBJ2-7, with TRBD2 as a possible D gene (6 bases). Germline CDR1 and CDR2: SEHNR and FQNEAQ (reference sequence). The CDR3 extends over 14 amino acids. Trimming took off 0 bases at V and 3 bases at J, with 9 bases between the two ends. This CDR3 is CASSLAGGDYEQYF. The CDR3 DNA sequence: TGTGCCAGCAGCTTAGCGGGCGGGGACTACGAGCAGTACTTC.

This clonotype was found many times. This rearrangement joins TRBV20-1 to TRBJ2-1, with 9 bases lining up with TRBD2. J lost 7 bases, V lost 6 bases, and 13 bases had no gene match. The V gene's germline CDR1 is DFQATT and CDR2 SNEGSKA (reference sequence). This CDR3 region has 15 residues. The CDR3 sequence is CSAERLAGALNEQFF. The CDR3, as DNA: TGCAGTGCCGAGCGGTTAGCGGGAGCCTTAAATGAGCAGTTCTTC.

This clonotype occurred once. V gene TRBV10-3 combines with J gene TRBJ2-7; weak D call: TRBD2 (5 bases). CDR3 size: 13 residues. Germline CDR1 ENHRY, CDR2 SYGVKD. V lost 8 bases and J lost 0, with 11 bases in between. The CDR3 loop is CAIVRSGSYEQYF. DNA of the CDR3: TGTGCCATCGTTCGGAGCGGCTCCTACGAGCAGTACTTC.

This clonotype was seen a few times. V is TRBV7-8 and J is TRBJ2-1, with a possible D match to TRBD2 (5 bases). This CDR3 has 15 residues. Germline CDR1 and CDR2: SGHVS and FQNEAQ. V lost 0 bases and J 9 bases, leaving 15 bases between the germline ends. The CDR3: CASSLARTLLGEQFF. In DNA form, the CDR3 reads TGTGCCAGCAGCTTAGCGAGGACTTTACTCGGTGAGCAGTTCTTC. Variable domain in full (rest from reference TRBV7-8 and TRBJ2-1): GAGVSQSPRYKVAKRGQDVALRCDPISGHVSLFWYQQALGQGPEFLTYFQNEAQLDKSGLPSDRFFAERPEGSVSTLKIQRTQQEDSAVYLCASSLARTLLGEQFFGPGTRLTVL.

This clonotype was found many times. This sequence joins TRBV13 and TRBJ1-6; TRBD1 agrees at 7 bases. The germline V gene encodes CDR1 PRHDT and CDR2 FYEKMQ (reference sequence). The CDR3 runs to 15 residues. Trimming removed 0 bases from V and 9 bases from J; junction bases left unmatched: 5. CDR3 nucleotide sequence: TGTGCCAGCAGCTTAGGCGCAGGGGGTTCTTCACCCCTCCACTTT. Encoded protein: CASSLGAGGSSPLHF.

Many counts were recorded for this clonotype. The V gene is TRBV6-1, the J gene TRBJ2-6; D unresolved. This CDR3 has 15 amino acids. Trimming removed 1 base from V and 1 base from J, with 5 bases in between. CDR1 and CDR2 (germline): MNHNS, SASEGT. CDR3 nucleotide sequence: TGTGCCAGCAGTGAAGGGGATTCTGGGGCCAACGTCCTGACTTTC. Translating it yields CASSEGDSGANVLTF.

This clonotype was seen more than once but under ten times. The V and J genes are TRBV28 and TRBJ2-5; D is tentatively TRBD1 or TRBD2 (6 bases each). The CDR3 loop spans 15 amino acids. Germline CDR1 reads MDHEN; CDR2 reads SYDVKM. V was pared by 5 bases and J by 0 bases, with 13 bases between. The CDR3 DNA reads TGTGCCAGCAGTAGGTCGAGGGGGGACCAAGAGACCCAGTACTTC. Translated, it gives CASSRSRGDQETQYF.

This clonotype has at least ten counts. The CDR3 protein is CASSRQGNPYEQYF. The CDR3 region has the DNA TGTGCCAGCAGCCGACAGGGGAATCCCTACGAGCAGTACTTC. V and J are TRBV5-6 and TRBJ2-7; 8 bases align to TRBD1. This CDR3 is 14 amino acids long. The trim removed 4 bases at V and 2 bases at J, leaving 5 bases unmatched. Per the germline V gene, CDR1 is SGHDT and CDR2 is YYEEEE.

This clonotype has a handful of counts. The V call is TRBV24-1, the J call TRBJ2-3, with D perhaps matching TRBD1 (6 bases). The germline V gene encodes CDR1 KGHDR and CDR2 SFDVKD. This CDR3 spans 15 amino acids. Trimming cost V 10 bases and J 4 bases, with 20 bases left between them. For the CDR3, the DNA is TGTGCCACGAGGGACACGCGGCAGGATTCAGATACGCAGTATTTT. Its protein is CATRDTRQDSDTQYF.